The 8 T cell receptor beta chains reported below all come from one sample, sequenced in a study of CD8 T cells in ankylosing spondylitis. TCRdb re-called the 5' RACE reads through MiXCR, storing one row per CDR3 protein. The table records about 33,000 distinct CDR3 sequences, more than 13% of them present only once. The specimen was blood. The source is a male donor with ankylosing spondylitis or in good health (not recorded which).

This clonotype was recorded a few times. The CDR3 DNA reads as TGTGCCAGCAGTTTAACCCCCGAGACTAATGAGCAGTTCTTC. This codes for CASSLTPETNEQFF. The V and J genes are TRBV28 and TRBJ2-1; no definite D call. The CDR3 consists of 14 residues. CDR1 MDHEN and CDR2 SYDVKM come from the germline V gene. Trimming cost V 2 bases and J 7 bases, with 12 bases left between them.

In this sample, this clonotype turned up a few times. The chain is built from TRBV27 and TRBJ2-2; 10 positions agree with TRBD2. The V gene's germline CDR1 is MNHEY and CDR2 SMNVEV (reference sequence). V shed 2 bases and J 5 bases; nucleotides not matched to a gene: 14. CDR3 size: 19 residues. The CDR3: CASSLRSSGGQRPTGELFF. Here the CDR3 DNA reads TGTGCCAGCAGTTTACGGTCTAGCGGGGGCCAACGTCCAACCGGGGAGCTGTTTTTT.

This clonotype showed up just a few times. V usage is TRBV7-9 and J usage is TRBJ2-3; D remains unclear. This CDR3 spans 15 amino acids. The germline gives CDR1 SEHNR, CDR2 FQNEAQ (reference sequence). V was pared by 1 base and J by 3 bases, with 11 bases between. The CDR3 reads CASSLGVFGTDTQYF. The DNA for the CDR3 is TGTGCCAGCAGCTTAGGAGTATTTGGGACAGATACGCAGTATTTT.

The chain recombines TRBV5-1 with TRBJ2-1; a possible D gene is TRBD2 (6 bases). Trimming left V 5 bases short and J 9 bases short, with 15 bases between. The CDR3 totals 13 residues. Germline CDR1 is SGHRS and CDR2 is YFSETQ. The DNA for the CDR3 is TGCGCCAGCAGAAGGGACTCCGCGGCTGAGCAGTTCTTC. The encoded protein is CASRRDSAAEQFF.

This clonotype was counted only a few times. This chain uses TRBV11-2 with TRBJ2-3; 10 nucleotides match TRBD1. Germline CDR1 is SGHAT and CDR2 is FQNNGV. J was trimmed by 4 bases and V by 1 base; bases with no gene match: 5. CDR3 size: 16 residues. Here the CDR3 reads CASSLGTGTGADTQYF. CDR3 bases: TGTGCCAGCAGCTTAGGGACCGGGACAGGGGCAGATACGCAGTATTTT.

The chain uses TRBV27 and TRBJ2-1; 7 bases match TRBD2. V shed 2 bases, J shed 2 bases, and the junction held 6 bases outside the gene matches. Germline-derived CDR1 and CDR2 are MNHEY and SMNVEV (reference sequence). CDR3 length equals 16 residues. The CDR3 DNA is TGTGCCAGCAGTTTAGCGGCGGGAGAAACCTACAATGAGCAGTTCTTC. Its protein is CASSLAAGETYNEQFF.

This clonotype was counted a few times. CDR3 loop: CATSWGGWTGELFF. CDR3 in DNA: TGTGCCACCTCTTGGGGGGGATGGACCGGGGAGCTGTTTTTT. The J gene is TRBJ2-2, the V gene TRBV11-2; TRBD2 aligns across 7 bases. The CDR3 has 14 amino acids. V lost 10 bases to trimming and J lost 5 bases; unmatched junction nucleotides: 10. CDR1 is SGHAT, CDR2 FQNNGV, per germline.

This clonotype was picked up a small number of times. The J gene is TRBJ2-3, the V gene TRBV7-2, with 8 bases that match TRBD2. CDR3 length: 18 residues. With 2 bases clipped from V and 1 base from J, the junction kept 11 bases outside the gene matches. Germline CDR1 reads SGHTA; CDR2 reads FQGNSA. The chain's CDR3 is CASSLFGPTTSGTDTQYF. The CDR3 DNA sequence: TGTGCCAGCAGCTTATTTGGTCCGACGACTAGCGGCACAGATACGCAGTATTTT.